Following are 5 T cell receptor beta chains from one sample sequenced in a study of identical twins. TCRdb analysed the 5' RACE reads with MiXCR anew, one entry per CDR3 protein. The sample lists hundreds of thousands of distinct CDR3 sequences, approximately 7% seen once, with under 4% in the top ten. This sample also appeared in a second study, on yellow fever vaccine responses in identical twins.

What was sequenced was memory (CD45RO+) T cells sorted from blood. Receptors were obtained from a woman under 30 in good health.

This clonotype was observed at least ten times. The chain combines TRBV12-3 or TRBV12-4 with TRBJ2-7; D not resolved. This CDR3 has 13 residues. Trimming pared 4 bases from V and 6 bases from J, leaving 13 bases between. The CDR3 nucleotides read TGTGCCAGCAGTTGGGCCCCAAATAGCGAGCAGTACTTC. It yields the protein CASSWAPNSEQYF.

This clonotype was counted ten times or more. The V gene is TRBV12-3 or TRBV12-4, the J gene TRBJ1-1; D is unresolved. With 3 bases removed from V and 0 bases from J, the gap between germline ends came to 11 bases. The CDR3 totals 15 residues. CDR3 sequence reads: CASSLSPLMNTEAFF. CDR3 coding DNA: TGTGCCAGCAGTTTGAGCCCGCTTATGAACACTGAAGCTTTCTTT.

This clonotype was counted a few times. V is TRBV5-1 and J is TRBJ2-2; TRBD1 aligns across 9 bases. Trimming removed 5 bases from V and 4 bases from J; junction bases left unmatched: 9. The V gene's germline CDR1 is SGHRS and CDR2 YFSETQ. This CDR3 has 16 amino acids. The CDR3 loop is CASRFTGGAITGELFF. DNA of the CDR3: TGCGCCAGCAGGTTTACAGGGGGCGCGATCACCGGGGAGCTGTTTTTT. Full variable domain (missing parts from reference TRBV5-1 and TRBJ2-2): KAGVTQTPRYLIKTRGQQVTLSCSPISGHRSVSWYQQTPGQGLQFLFEYFSETQRNKGNFPGRFSGRQFSNSRSEMNVSTLELGDSALYLCASRFTGGAITGELFFGEGSRLTVL.

This clonotype was observed a few times. The chain uses TRBV24-1 and TRBJ2-1; D may be TRBD1 (5 bases). The germline CDR1 and CDR2 sequences are KGHDR and SFDVKD. V lost 5 bases to trimming and J lost 9 bases, with 10 bases between them. The CDR3 has 12 amino acids. The CDR3 DNA sequence: TGTGCCACCAGTGCGGTAAGGGGTGAGCAGTTCTTC. It is translated as CATSAVRGEQFF.

This clonotype has at least ten counts. CDR3 protein: CASSAIAGYEQYF. For the CDR3, the DNA is TGCGCCAGCAGCGCAATAGCGGGCTACGAGCAGTACTTC. The chain carries TRBV5-1 and TRBJ2-7; 7 bases fit TRBD2. The V and J ends lost 4 bases and 3 bases, in that order; junction bases with no gene match: 4. Per the germline V gene, CDR1 is SGHRS and CDR2 is YFSETQ. The CDR3 extends over 13 amino acids.